The T cell receptor (beta chain) described here comes from a study of cytomegalovirus exposure and HLA in healthy donors. Whole-study context: A subsequent analysis reported that the 120 or so validation repertoires were produced on the same platform that had also been used for the approximately 710 first-cohort repertoires.

Worth noting for this clone: Its antigen remains unknown.

Study-level findings and limits: High specificity and sensitivity for cytomegalovirus status were reported for the classifier. The majority of TCR sequences were rare, yet some public TCRs appeared in many donors. There were three CMV-associated chains whose specificity for CMV antigens was confirmed in vitro.

This CDR3 spans 14 amino acids. V lost 2 bases to trimming and J lost 0 bases, with 7 bases between them. CDR1 ENHRY and CDR2 SYGVKD come from the germline V gene. Measured with immunoSEQ multiplex PCR; TCRdb has only the in-frame clones, and not every one. The sample lists approximately 270,000 clones; just over 85% were seen once. This sequence joins TRBV10-3 and TRBJ2-5; D is possibly TRBD1 (5 bases). The receptor comes from a woman aged 18 to 35 in good health and CMV-seronegative. The sample consisted of PBMCs. This chain's CDR3 is CAISEQGDQETQYF. The DNA for the CDR3 is TGTGCCATCAGTGAGCAAGGGGACCAAGAGACCCAGTACTTC.